The clone carrying this T cell receptor beta chain was recorded at least ten times. The data are from a study of read filtering for tumor transcriptome and immune sequencing. The library was built from about 400 ng RNA with molecular barcoded adaptors for alpha/delta and beta/gamma chains. TCRdb re-called the reads through MiXCR, storing one row per CDR3 protein. This table has some 41,000 distinct CDR3 sequences, roughly 13% appearing once. Germline V gene sequence: CDR1 SNHLY, CDR2 FYNNEI. The ends were cut back, 1 base at V and 7 bases at J, with 14 bases in the middle. CDR3 length: 15 residues. The chain links TRBV2 to TRBJ2-1, with D possibly matching TRBD2 (6 bases). The sample taken for sequencing was a population of CD138-negative cells sorted from bone marrow. The TCR sequence derives from a donor aged 40 or over with multiple myeloma. CDR3 residues: CASSEDRVAANEQFF. The CDR3 DNA sequence: TGTGCCAGCAGTGAAGATAGGGTAGCGGCGAATGAGCAGTTCTTC.